This passage covers 29 T cell receptor beta chains from one sample sequenced in a study of regulatory T cells after allogeneic stem cell transplantation. Amplification of the TCR beta CDR3 region followed SMARTer RACE reverse transcription of RNA. TCRdb re-analysed the 5' RACE reads in MiXCR, keeping a single row per CDR3 protein. Altogether approximately 4,600 distinct CDR3 sequences are present, around 97% being singletons, with the ten largest covering 35% to 50%. This material consisted of sorted CD4+ T cells from blood (whether regulatory or conventional is not recorded), taken 30 days after allogeneic stem cell transplant. These receptors originate from a human patient who had an allogeneic stem cell transplant, so the T cells may come from the graft donor.

The rearrangement links TRBV5-1 to TRBJ2-7, with TRBD2 identical over 8 bases. In germline, CDR1 is SGHRS, CDR2 YFSETQ. There are 15 residues in the CDR3. The V gene end was trimmed by 0 bases and the J gene end by 4 bases; junction bases not matched to a gene: 6. The CDR3 is CASSLVAGSVYEQYF. The DNA of the CDR3 is TGCGCCAGCAGCTTGGTAGCGGGATCCGTGTACGAGCAGTACTTC.

This clonotype was recorded only once. One junction end disagrees with the germline gene, perhaps due to a read error. This sequence joins TRBV11-2 and TRBJ2-7; perhaps TRBD1 as D (6 bases). The V gene's germline CDR1 is SGHAT and CDR2 FQNNGV. The CDR3 is 15 residues long. CDR3 coding DNA: TGTGCCGGCAGCGTACCCCCAGGGGCTCCCTACCAGCACTACTTC. As protein: CAGSVPPGAPYQHYF.

Concerning this clonotype: Likely a read error: the CDR3 ends without its conserved phenylalanine or tryptophan. It is unclear where the CDR3 begins or ends on the DNA, so no DNA is shown, and the CDR3 is as TCRdb lists it. The genes are TRBV5-1 and TRBJ1-2; the D call TRBD1 from the table was never checked on the DNA. CDR1 and CDR2 from the germline V gene are SGHRS and YFSETQ. The CDR3 sequence runs 14 residues, both termini included. CDR3: CASSLKGGNYGNTI.

As to this clonotype: One junction end does not reproduce the germline sequence, and a read error may be involved. J is TRBJ2-7 and V is TRBV5-1; 7 nucleotides match TRBD2. The CDR3 runs to 15 residues. Looked up from germline, CDR1 is SGHRS and CDR2 is YFSETQ. The CDR3 DNA reads as TGCGCTAGCAGCTGCCTCGCGGGAGCCATGTACGGCCAGTCCTTC. Translation gives CASSCLAGAMYGQSF. Based on the CDR3 plus reference TRBV5-1 and TRBJ2-7, the full variable domain is KAGVTQTPRYLIKTRGQQVTLSCSPISGHRSVSWYQQTPGQGLQFLFEYFSETQRNKGNFPGRFSGRQFSNSRSEMNVSTLELGDSALYLCASSCLAGAMYGQSFGPGTRLTVT.

About this clonotype: As the CDR3 is not closed by the conserved phenylalanine or tryptophan, this likely results from a read error. The genes are TRBV3-1 and TRBJ2-1, with no clear D. Germline CDR1 LGHDT, CDR2 YNNKEL (reference sequence). The length of the CDR3 is 12 residues. The ends were cut back, 8 bases at V and 4 bases at J, with 9 bases in the middle. CDR3 nucleotides: TGTGCCAGCCGCAAAGATTACAATGAGCAGTTCTCC. Its protein is CASRKDYNEQFS.

This clonotype is classed as hyperexpanded (1% or more). This chain links TRBV6-5 with TRBJ2-5, with D possibly matching TRBD2 (6 bases). The V end lost 5 bases, the J end lost 2 bases, and 12 bases lay between the germline ends. Per the germline V gene, CDR1 is MNHEY and CDR2 is SVGAGI. The CDR3 contains 14 residues. CDR3: CASSPRDGQETQYF. DNA of the CDR3: TGTGCCAGCAGTCCGCGGGACGGACAAGAGACCCAGTACTTC.

V is TRBV20-1 and J is TRBJ2-5; TRBD2 aligns across 8 bases. The CDR3 totals 15 residues. Looked up from germline, CDR1 is DFQATT and CDR2 is SNEGSKA (reference sequence). The V segment lost 6 bases and the J segment 0 bases; nucleotides outside the gene matches: 9. The chain's CDR3 is CSARPTSEDQETQYF. Written as DNA, the CDR3 is TGCAGTGCCAGACCGACTAGCGAGGACCAAGAGACCCAGTACTTC.

A note on this clonotype: At one boundary the junction diverges from the germline segment, which might be a read error. The V call is TRBV6-5, the J call TRBJ2-4; D is possibly TRBD2 (7 bases). There are 13 residues in the CDR3. Germline CDR1 is MNHEY and CDR2 is SVGAGI. The CDR3 sequence: CASSEGGKNSQYF. CDR3 nucleotides: TGCGCCAGCAGTGAGGGGGGGAAAAACAGCCAGTACTTC.

The chain has TRBV7-3 and TRBJ2-1; possibly TRBD1 for D (5 bases). V lost 4 bases and J lost 4, with 14 bases in between. This CDR3 comprises 15 residues. CDR1 SGHTA and CDR2 FQGTGA come from the germline V gene. Here the CDR3 reads CASSSTGLYYNEQFF. Written as DNA, the CDR3 is TGTGCCAGCAGCTCAACAGGCCTATATTACAATGAGCAGTTCTTC.

A remark on this clonotype: Germline and junction disagree at one end, which may indicate a read error. This chain links TRBV5-1 with TRBJ1-2; tentative D call: TRBD1 (5 bases). The CDR3 spans 15 residues. Germline CDR1 reads SGHRS; CDR2 reads YFSETQ. Written as DNA, the CDR3 is TGCGCCTCCAGATTGAGGGGAAACACCGATTATGAGTACTCCTTC. Its protein product is CASRLRGNTDYEYSF.

With regard to this clonotype: Given the absence of the conserved phenylalanine or tryptophan at the CDR3 end, a read error is likely. The limits of the CDR3 on the DNA are not certain, so only TCRdb's listed CDR3 is given. This chain joins TRBV2 and TRBJ1-6. Germline V lookup: CDR1 SNHLY, CDR2 FYNNEI. The CDR3 adds up to 15 amino acids, both ends counted. The CDR3 here is CASSPISSYNRPHPI.

In regard to this clonotype: Its ends do not fully match the called genes, so a read error is possible. The chain is built from TRBV5-1 and TRBJ1-2; D is possibly TRBD1 (5 bases). This CDR3 region has 15 residues. Germline CDR1 SGHRS, CDR2 YFSETQ. CDR3 bases: TGCTCCAGCAGCCTGCGGGGCGACACCCTTTATGGCTACTCCTTC. The encoded protein is CSSSLRGDTLYGYSF.

As to this clonotype: One junction end disagrees with the germline gene, perhaps due to a read error. The chain couples TRBV6-5 to TRBJ2-4, with D maybe TRBD1 (5 bases). The CDR3 loop spans 13 amino acids. The germline V gene has CDR1 MNHEY and CDR2 SVGAGI. The CDR3 here is CASTQGDKTIHYF. In DNA form, the CDR3 reads TGTGCCAGCACTCAGGGCGACAAAACCATTCACTACTTC.

The genes are TRBV5-4 and TRBJ2-5, with a weak D call TRBD1 (5 bases). The CDR3 runs to 15 residues. V dropped 4 bases and J dropped 10 bases, with 23 bases sitting between them. Germline CDR1 is SGHNT and CDR2 is YYREEE (reference sequence). CDR3 nucleotides: TGTGCCAGCAGCCTAGAGGCACAGGTGAACGACGACCAGTACTTC. This codes for CASSLEAQVNDDQYF.

The CDR3 coding sequence is TGTACCGGCAGTGGCGAACTAGCGGGGGTGGTAGGGGAGCTGTTTTTT. This sequence encodes CTGSGELAGVVGELFF. V gene TRBV2 combines with J gene TRBJ2-2; 11 bases fit TRBD2. The CDR3 has 16 residues. The germline V gene has CDR1 SNHLY and CDR2 FYNNEI.

For this clonotype: Germline is not matched at one junction end, which may reflect a read error. The chain combines TRBV5-1 with TRBJ1-2; the D is unclear. Germline CDR1 is SGHRS and CDR2 is YFSETQ. This CDR3 is 15 amino acids long. The CDR3 reads CASSFTFGSDEGYSF. In nucleotides, the CDR3 is TGCGCCAGCAGCTTCACGTTTGGCAGCGACGAGGGCTACTCCTTC.

The chain employs TRBV5-1 and TRBJ2-7, with 9 bases aligning to TRBD2. The length of the CDR3 is 15 residues. Germline loops: CDR1 SGHRS, CDR2 YFSETQ. Trimming cost V 1 base and J 7 bases; bases outside gene matches: 9. The CDR3 DNA reads TGCGCCAGCAGCTTGCTAGCGGGGTCCATGGATGAGCAGTACTTC. Amino acids: CASSLLAGSMDEQYF.

The rearrangement uses TRBV20-1 and TRBJ2-7; TRBD1 aligns across 7 bases. CDR1 and CDR2 (germline): DFQATT, SNEGSKA (reference sequence). This CDR3 is 16 amino acids long. The CDR3: CSALNLRAGTEGEQNV. The CDR3 DNA reads as TGCAGTGCTTTGAACCTCCGCGCCGGGACAGAGGGCGAGCAGAACGTC.

About this clonotype: This likely comes from a read error, as the CDR3 has no conserved phenylalanine or tryptophan at its end. V is TRBV5-5 and J is TRBJ2-1; D might be TRBD2 (6 bases). The CDR3 runs 16 residues. The germline V gene has CDR1 SGHKS and CDR2 YYEKEE (reference sequence). The CDR3 loop is CAGTLAARGPYKEQFS. The CDR3 DNA is TGTGCCGGCACCTTGGCCGCGCGGGGCCCCTACAAGGAGCAGTTCTCC.

Regarding this clonotype: A read error may produce the germline difference seen at one junction end. The V call is TRBV5-1, the J call TRBJ2-7; unclear D gene. This CDR3 has 15 amino acids. Germline CDR1 and CDR2: SGHRS and YFSETQ. The CDR3 DNA follows: TGCGCCAGCACCTCGAATGCCGGAGACTTCTACGAGCAGTATTTC. Protein product: CASTSNAGDFYEQYF.

To note about this clonotype: An end of the junction does not agree with germline; a read error may underlie this. This chain uses TRBV6-2 or TRBV6-3 with TRBJ1-1, with 7 positions matching TRBD1. This CDR3 is built from 14 residues. Germline values: CDR1 MNHEY, CDR2 SVGEGT. The CDR3 sequence: CASSPTGMNTEAFF. Written as DNA, the CDR3 is TGTGCCAGCAGTCCGACAGGGATGAACACTGAAGCGTTCTTT.

As for this clonotype: The junction shows a germline mismatch at one end, possibly a read error. This chain uses TRBV7-9 with TRBJ2-1; no definite D call. Germline V gene lookup returns CDR1 SEHNR and CDR2 FQNEAQ (reference sequence). CDR3 length: 14 amino acids. For the CDR3, the DNA is TGTGCCAGCAGCTTATGGGCGGATGACAATGAGCAGCTCTTC. Translated: CASSLWADDNEQLF.

With respect to this clonotype: The CDR3 carries no conserved terminal phenylalanine or tryptophan, so it likely arises from a read error. The chain is built from TRBV20-1 and TRBJ1-1, with D possibly matching TRBD1 (5 bases). The V end lost 6 bases, the J end lost 11 bases, and 16 bases lay between the germline ends. CDR3 length: 11 residues. CDR1 and CDR2 from the germline V gene are DFQATT and SNEGSKA (reference sequence). The CDR3 nucleotides are TGCAGTGCCAATGGACAAGGAGGCGCTTTCATT. Encoded protein: CSANGQGGAFI.

A word on this clonotype: Germline is not matched at one junction end, which may reflect a read error. The V and J genes are TRBV5-1 and TRBJ1-2; tentatively, D is TRBD1 (5 bases). CDR1 is SGHRS, CDR2 YFSETQ, per germline. The CDR3 contains 14 residues. The CDR3 DNA is TGCGCCAGCAGCTTGCGGGTGGGGACCTATGGCTACTCCTTC. Translation gives CASSLRVGTYGYSF.

Worth noting for this clonotype: Germline is not matched at one junction end, which may reflect a read error. The rearrangement uses TRBV5-1 and TRBJ2-7; a possible D gene is TRBD2 (5 bases). The CDR3 runs 16 residues. CDR1 and CDR2 (germline): SGHRS, YFSETQ. DNA of the CDR3: TGCCCCAGCTGCCGAACCGCCGGAACGGGATGCTACGAGCAGTACTTC. As protein: CPSCRTAGTGCYEQYF.

The chain is built from TRBV2 and TRBJ1-6; D is unclear. This CDR3 has 15 amino acids. Germline V lookup: CDR1 SNHLY, CDR2 FYNNEI. The V end lost 7 bases, the J end lost 11 bases, and 21 bases lay between the germline ends. CDR3 amino acids: CASMPMSSFKTPLHF. CDR3 coding DNA: TGTGCCAGCATGCCTATGAGCTCCTTTAAAACACCCCTCCACTTT. Full variable domain (remainder filled in from reference TRBV2 and TRBJ1-6): EPEVTQTPSHQVTQMGQEVILRCVPISNHLYFYWYRQILGQKVEFLVSFYNNEISEKSEIFDDQFSVERPDGSNFTLKIRSTKLEDSAMYFCASMPMSSFKTPLHFGNGTRLTVT.

The chain uses TRBV2 and TRBJ1-6; D gene uncertain. Trimming took off 5 bases at V and 18 bases at J, with 26 bases between the two ends. Per the germline V gene, CDR1 is SNHLY and CDR2 is FYNNEI. The CDR3 runs to 15 residues. In DNA, the CDR3 is TGTGCCAGCAGTCCTATGAGATCCTATAATTCCGGCCACCACTTT. Its protein is CASSPMRSYNSGHHF.

The chain is built from TRBV5-1 and TRBJ2-7; 8 positions match TRBD2. The germline gives CDR1 SGHRS, CDR2 YFSETQ. This CDR3 is 16 amino acids long. After removal of 8 bases from V and 3 bases from J, the junction contained 16 bases not matched to a gene. Here the CDR3 DNA reads TGCGCCAGTCACCCTGGCAGTAGCGGGAACTACTACGAGCAGTACTTC. It is translated as CASHPGSSGNYYEQYF.

This chain connects TRBV29-1 to TRBJ2-1; maybe TRBD1 (6 bases). In germline, CDR1 is SQVTM, CDR2 ANQGSEA. V lost 6 bases and J 0 bases, leaving 18 bases between the germline ends. CDR3 size: 16 residues. CDR3 nucleotides: TGCAGCGTCACCACTGTGAGAGGGGGCTCCTACAATGAGCAGTTCTTC. Its translation is CSVTTVRGGSYNEQFF.